The 25 T cell receptor beta chains below all came from one sample that was sequenced in a study of memory CD4+ T cells and cytomegalovirus serostatus. Generated by immunoSEQ multiplex PCR, the TCRdb table keeps only in-frame clones and is missing some. This table has more than 45,000 clones, just under 80% appearing once. The sort gate was single viable CD3+CD4+CD8-CD45RO+ cells for memory CD4+ T cells. Sample: memory CD4+ T cells from blood. The source of these receptors is an adult in good health and CMV-seronegative.

The gene calls are TRBV5-1 and TRBJ2-3, with D possibly matching TRBD2 (6 bases). This CDR3 has 15 amino acids. V was pared by 4 bases and J by 2 bases, with 14 bases between. Germline CDR1 reads SGHRS; CDR2 reads YFSETQ. This chain's CDR3 is CASSPAGYFTDTQYF. CDR3 nucleotides: TGCGCCAGCAGCCCTGCGGGATATTTCACAGATACGCAGTATTTT.

In this sample, this clone turned up a few times. The chain is built from TRBV29-1 and TRBJ1-3, with D unresolved. The CDR3 spans 12 residues. Trimming removed 4 bases at V and 4 bases at J, with 8 bases between. Germline CDR1 reads SQVTM; CDR2 reads ANQGSEA. The CDR3 DNA reads TGCAGCGTTGGTCAGGAAGGAAACACCATATATTTT. Translation: CSVGQEGNTIYF.

The rearrangement links TRBV5-1 to TRBJ2-5; 7 bases map to TRBD1. Per germline, CDR1 SGHRS and CDR2 YFSETQ. The ends lost 2 bases at V and 4 bases at J; junction bases unmatched: 2. The CDR3 has 13 residues. The CDR3 here is CASSLQGPETQYF. The DNA for the CDR3 is TGCGCCAGCAGCTTACAGGGGCCAGAGACCCAGTACTTC.

V and J are TRBV4-1 and TRBJ2-2, with 7 bases identical to TRBD1. Germline assignment: CDR1 MGHRA and CDR2 YSYEKL. The length of the CDR3 is 16 residues. V was clipped by 4 bases and J by 3 bases; unmatched bases: 8. The CDR3 nucleotides are TGCGCCAGCAGCCCAGCGTTCCAGGGGGACACCGGGGAGCTGTTTTTT. Its translation is CASSPAFQGDTGELFF.

The chain carries TRBV30 and TRBJ1-6; possibly TRBD1 for D (6 bases). The CDR3 has 16 residues. Trimming removed 3 bases at V and 6 bases at J, with 18 bases between. Looked up from germline, CDR1 is GTSNPN and CDR2 is SVGIG (reference sequence). The CDR3 is CAWSVRGHSGNSPLHF. In nucleotides, the CDR3 is TGTGCCTGGAGCGTTCGGGGGCACAGTGGTAATTCACCCCTCCACTTT.

For the CDR3, the DNA is TGTGCCAGCAGCCCCCAACAGGGACCTAATCAGCCCCAGCATTTT. This codes for CASSPQQGPNQPQHF. The chain is built from TRBV2 and TRBJ1-5, with a weak D call TRBD1 (6 bases). Germline CDR1 SNHLY, CDR2 FYNNEI. This CDR3 contains 15 residues. V lost 6 bases to trimming and J lost 4 bases, with 16 bases between them.

The chain carries TRBV2 and TRBJ2-5; D may be TRBD2 (5 bases). V gave up 4 bases and J gave up 1 base, with 7 bases separating them. CDR1 and CDR2 from the germline V gene are SNHLY and FYNNEI. The CDR3 has 13 residues. CDR3 DNA: TGTGCCAGCAGTGCCCGGGGCCAAGAGACCCAGTACTTC. Translation gives CASSARGQETQYF.

The genes are TRBV30 and TRBJ1-6; the D is unclear. The CDR3 consists of 12 residues. Germline V gene sequence: CDR1 GTSNPN, CDR2 SVGIG (reference sequence). Trimming shortened V by 1 base and J by 8 bases, and 6 bases separated the two germline ends. The CDR3: CAWSATHSPLHF. In DNA form, the CDR3 reads TGTGCCTGGAGTGCCACGCATTCACCCCTCCACTTT. The full variable domain, its missing parts supplied by reference TRBV30 and TRBJ1-6, is SQTIHQWPATLVQPVGSPLSLECTVEGTSNPNLYWYRQAAGRGLQLLFYSVGIGQISSEVPQNLSASRPQDRQFILSSKKLLLSDSGFYLCAWSATHSPLHFGNGTRLTVT.

The chain couples TRBV7-2 to TRBJ2-7; tentatively, D is TRBD1 or TRBD2 (5 bases each). The germline gives CDR1 SGHTA, CDR2 FQGNSA. The CDR3 has 12 amino acids. V gave up 5 bases and J gave up 10 bases, with 15 bases separating them. As DNA, the CDR3 is TGTGCCAGCAGCGCACCGCCTGGGGGACAGTACTTC. This translates into CASSAPPGGQYF.

The rearrangement links TRBV7-8 to TRBJ1-1, with 9 bases that match TRBD1. The length of the CDR3 is 16 residues. Trimming cost V 4 bases and J 0 bases; bases outside gene matches: 6. Per the germline V gene, CDR1 is SGHVS and CDR2 is FQNEAQ. The CDR3 reads CASSSQGAQVNTEAFF. The CDR3 bases are TGTGCCAGCAGCTCACAGGGGGCTCAGGTGAACACTGAAGCTTTCTTT.

CDR3 sequence reads: CASAGRGAWYNEQFF. In DNA, the CDR3 is TGTGCCAGCGCCGGACGGGGGGCCTGGTACAATGAGCAGTTCTTC. The V and J genes are TRBV6-5 and TRBJ2-1; weak D call: TRBD2 (7 bases). The length of the CDR3 is 15 residues. Between the trimmed V and J ends, which lost 8 bases and 4 bases, there was a span of 18 bases. Germline-derived CDR1 and CDR2 are MNHEY and SVGAGI.

The rearrangement joins TRBV27 to TRBJ2-2; the D call may be TRBD1 or TRBD2 (5 bases each). This CDR3 region has 17 residues. The germline V gene has CDR1 MNHEY and CDR2 SMNVEV (reference sequence). V was cut by 2 bases and J by 2 bases, with 15 bases left in between. Written as DNA, the CDR3 is TGTGCCAGCAGTTTAAAGTGGCCCGGGGCTAACACCGGGGAGCTGTTTTTT. Protein: CASSLKWPGANTGELFF.

The rearrangement uses TRBV2 and TRBJ2-3; 10 nucleotides align to TRBD2. This CDR3 region has 15 residues. In germline, CDR1 is SNHLY, CDR2 FYNNEI. V was clipped by 6 bases and J by 6 bases; unmatched bases: 9. The CDR3 region has the DNA TGTGCCAGCAGCGGACTAGCGGTCCAGGGGGATACGCAGTATTTT. Translating it yields CASSGLAVQGDTQYF.

CDR3 amino acids: CASSMTGGIAGGIQYF. CDR3 coding DNA: TGTGCCAGTAGTATGACGGGCGGGATCGCCGGTGGCATTCAGTACTTC. This chain uses TRBV19 with TRBJ2-4; D might be TRBD2 (6 bases). This CDR3 is 16 amino acids long. Germline V gene lookup returns CDR1 LNHDA and CDR2 SQIVND (reference sequence). The germline V and J ends were trimmed by 3 bases and 9 bases, with 21 bases remaining between them. Looking up the rest from reference TRBV19 and TRBJ2-4 gives the full variable domain: DGGITQSPKYLFRKEGQNVTLSCEQNLNHDAMYWYRQDPGQGLRLIYYSQIVNDFQKGDIAEGYSVSREKKESFPLTVTSAQKNPTAFYLCASSMTGGIAGGIQYFGAGTRLSVL.

This clone was found a few times. The chain combines TRBV10-3 with TRBJ2-7, with D unclear. Trimming left V 2 bases short and J 7 bases short, with 6 bases between. The germline V gene has CDR1 ENHRY and CDR2 SYGVKD. The CDR3 totals 11 residues. CDR3 sequence: CAISETVEQYF. In DNA, the CDR3 is TGTGCCATCAGTGAGACAGTAGAGCAGTACTTC.

This clone was seen just once. The V gene is TRBV21-1, the J gene TRBJ1-1; TRBD1 is the table's D call and was not checked against the DNA. TRBV21-1 is reported as a pseudogene. The CDR3 consists of 15 residues. CDR3 DNA: TGTGCCAGCAGCGCGCGACAGGGGGCGAAAACTGAAGCTTTCTTT. The encoded protein is CASSARQGAKTEAFF.

The rearrangement joins TRBV28 to TRBJ1-2, with 10 nucleotides matching TRBD1. In germline, CDR1 is MDHEN, CDR2 SYDVKM. The CDR3 consists of 17 residues. V lost 4 bases and J lost 1; bases outside the gene matches: 9. The DNA of the CDR3 is TGTGCCAGCAGTTCTCCGGGACAGGGGCCCTTTAACTATGGCTACACCTTC. It codes for CASSSPGQGPFNYGYTF.

The chain links TRBV7-2 to TRBJ2-7, with 8 bases fitting TRBD2. This CDR3 is 15 amino acids long. The V gene's germline CDR1 is SGHTA and CDR2 FQGNSA. Trimming at V came to 0 bases and at J to 2 bases, leaving 3 bases not matched to a gene. The CDR3 DNA follows: TGTGCCAGCAGCTTAGCTAGCGGGACTACCTACGAGCAGTACTTC. This codes for CASSLASGTTYEQYF.

This chain uses TRBV5-6 with TRBJ2-2; D gene uncertain. The ends were cut back, 0 bases at V and 3 bases at J, with 9 bases in the middle. From germline, CDR1 is SGHDT and CDR2 YYEEEE. CDR3 size: 15 residues. CDR3 DNA: TGTGCCAGCAGCTTGGTTCCAGGTTACACCGGGGAGCTGTTTTTT. Translated: CASSLVPGYTGELFF.

The chain combines TRBV5-1 with TRBJ2-3, with 10 positions matching TRBD2. Germline CDR1 is SGHRS and CDR2 is YFSETQ. The CDR3 loop spans 15 amino acids. Unmatched junction bases numbered 2, after V lost 0 bases and J lost 4 bases. CDR3 amino acids: CASSLGLAGADTQYF. CDR3 sequence (DNA): TGCGCCAGCAGCTTGGGGCTAGCGGGAGCAGATACGCAGTATTTT.

The genes are TRBV2 and TRBJ1-4; no definite D call. Germline loops: CDR1 SNHLY, CDR2 FYNNEI. With 4 bases removed from V and 3 bases from J, the gap between germline ends came to 9 bases. The CDR3 is 14 residues long. CDR3 protein: CASSAGVANEKLFF. CDR3 nucleotides: TGTGCCAGCAGTGCCGGGGTAGCTAATGAAAAACTGTTTTTT.

The chain uses TRBV9 and TRBJ1-5, with D possibly being TRBD1 (6 bases). V was shortened by 4 bases and J by 6 bases, with 17 bases between the two germline ends. Germline V lookup: CDR1 SGDLS, CDR2 YYNGEE. This CDR3 is built from 15 residues. CDR3 nucleotide sequence: TGTGCCAGCAGCCTCCACGGGGGAGGGGGTCAGCCCCAGCATTTT. Translated, it gives CASSLHGGGGQPQHF.

The chain has TRBV4-2 and TRBJ2-5; 7 bases are a match to TRBD1. Trimming took 2 bases from V and 2 from J; bases not matched to a gene: 8. CDR1 and CDR2 (germline): LGHNA, YNFKEQ. The CDR3 sequence is 16 residues long. CDR3 protein: CASSQSSGTVQETQYF. In DNA, the CDR3 is TGTGCCAGCAGCCAATCCTCAGGGACAGTACAAGAGACCCAGTACTTC.

CDR3 bases: TGTGCCAGCAGTTACTTATACGGAGAAGCCTACGAGCAGTACTTC. Its translation: CASSYLYGEAYEQYF. This chain links TRBV6-5 with TRBJ2-7; D is uncertain. The CDR3 extends over 15 amino acids. V was clipped by 1 base and J by 2 bases, with 12 bases between them. CDR1 and CDR2 (germline): MNHEY, SVGAGI.

The chain combines TRBV6-5 with TRBJ1-6, with 9 positions matching TRBD1. The V gene end was trimmed by 10 bases and the J gene end by 6 bases; junction bases not matched to a gene: 4. Germline CDR1 is MNHEY and CDR2 is SVGAGI. CDR3 size: 13 residues. The DNA of the CDR3 is TGTGCCACCAACAGGGGGCTTAATTCACCCCTCCACTTT. It translates to CATNRGLNSPLHF.